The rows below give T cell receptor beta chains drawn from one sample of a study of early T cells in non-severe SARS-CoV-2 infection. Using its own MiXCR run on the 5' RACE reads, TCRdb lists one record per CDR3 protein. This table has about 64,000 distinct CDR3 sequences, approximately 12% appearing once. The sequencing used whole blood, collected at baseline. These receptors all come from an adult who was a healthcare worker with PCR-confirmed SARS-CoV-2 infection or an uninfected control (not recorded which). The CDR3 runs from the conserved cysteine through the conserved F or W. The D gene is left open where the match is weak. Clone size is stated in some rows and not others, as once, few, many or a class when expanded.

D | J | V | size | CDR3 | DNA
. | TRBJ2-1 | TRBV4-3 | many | CASSQETGSNEQFF | TGCGCCAGCAGCCAAGAAACAGGGTCGAATGAGCAGTTCTTC
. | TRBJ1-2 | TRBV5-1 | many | CASSFGYRAFNYGYTF | TGCGCCAGCAGCTTCGGATATAGGGCATTTAACTATGGCTACACCTTC
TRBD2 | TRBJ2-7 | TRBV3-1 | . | CASSPRLAGKFHEQYF | TGTGCCAGCAGCCCACGACTAGCGGGAAAATTCCACGAGCAGTACTTC
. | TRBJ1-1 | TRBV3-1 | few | CASSRKGNTEAFF | TGTGCCAGCAGCCGAAAGGGGAACACTGAAGCTTTCTTT
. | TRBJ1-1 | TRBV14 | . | CASSQAGKAFF | TGTGCCAGCAGCCAAGCTGGAAAAGCTTTCTTT
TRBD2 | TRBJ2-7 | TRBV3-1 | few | CASSQGAGMSSYEQYF | TGTGCCAGCAGCCAAGGAGCGGGGATGTCCTCCTACGAGCAGTACTTC
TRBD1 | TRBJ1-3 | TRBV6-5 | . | CASTSGTGGSRTGNTIYF | TGTGCCAGCACCTCCGGGACAGGGGGCTCCCGAACTGGAAACACCATATATTTT
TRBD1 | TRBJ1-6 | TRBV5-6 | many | CASSLVQGDNSPLHF | TGTGCCAGCAGCTTGGTCCAGGGGGATAATTCACCCCTCCACTTT
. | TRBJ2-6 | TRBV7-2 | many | CASSSKSGANVLTF | TGTGCCAGCAGCTCTAAGTCTGGGGCCAACGTCCTGACTTTC
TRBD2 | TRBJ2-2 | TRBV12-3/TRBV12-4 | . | CASSSLRTSGNTGELFF | TGTGCCAGCAGTTCATTACGGACTAGCGGGAACACCGGGGAGCTGTTTTTT
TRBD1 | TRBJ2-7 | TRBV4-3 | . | CASSPDRGSREQYF | TGCGCCAGCAGCCCCGACAGGGGTTCGAGGGAGCAGTACTTC
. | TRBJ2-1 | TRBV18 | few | CASSPPVKQSVVYNEQFF | TGTGCCAGCTCACCACCGGTAAAACAGTCGGTCGTCTACAATGAGCAGTTCTTC
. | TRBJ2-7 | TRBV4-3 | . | CASSQGIAELPYEQYF | TGCGCCAGCAGCCAAGGGATTGCGGAACTCCCCTACGAGCAGTACTTC
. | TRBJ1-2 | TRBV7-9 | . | CASSLLLGEPGNYGYTF | TGTGCCAGCAGCTTATTACTCGGGGAACCCGGTAACTATGGCTACACCTTC
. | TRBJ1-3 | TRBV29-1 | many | CSVEDDAYSGNTIYF | TGCAGCGTTGAAGACGATGCCTACTCTGGAAACACCATATATTTT
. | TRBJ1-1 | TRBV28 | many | CASSLGTEAFF | TGTGCCAGCAGTTTGGGGACTGAAGCTTTCTTT
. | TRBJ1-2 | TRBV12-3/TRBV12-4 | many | CASSLAPGLANYGYTF | TGTGCCAGCAGTTTAGCTCCAGGACTGGCTAACTATGGCTACACCTTC
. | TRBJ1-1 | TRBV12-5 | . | CASGYAGNTEAFF | TGTGCTAGTGGTTACGCAGGGAACACTGAAGCTTTCTTT
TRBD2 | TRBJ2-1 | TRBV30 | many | CAWQAGGAYNEQFF | TGTGCCTGGCAAGCGGGAGGGGCCTACAATGAGCAGTTCTTC
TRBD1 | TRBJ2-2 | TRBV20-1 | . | CSARPPGQGSTGELFF | TGCAGTGCTAGACCGCCGGGACAGGGGAGCACCGGGGAGCTGTTTTTT
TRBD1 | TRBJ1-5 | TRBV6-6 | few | CASSVGTGGNQPQHF | TGTGCCAGCAGTGTGGGGACAGGGGGCAATCAGCCCCAGCATTTT
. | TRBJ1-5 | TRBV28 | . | CASSSLVYQPQHF | TGTGCCAGCAGTTCACTGGTTTATCAGCCCCAGCATTTT
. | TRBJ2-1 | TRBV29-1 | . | CSVAPTSNEQFF | TGCAGCGTTGCCCCAACAAGCAATGAGCAGTTCTTC
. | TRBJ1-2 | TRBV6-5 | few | CASSYYLLGGYTF | TGTGCCAGCAGTTACTATTTGCTAGGTGGCTACACCTTC
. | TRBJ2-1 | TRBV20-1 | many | CSAPKGRNNEQFF | TGCAGTGCTCCAAAGGGGAGGAACAATGAGCAGTTCTTC
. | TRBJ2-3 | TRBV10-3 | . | CAITSRPSTDTQYF | TGTGCCATCACCTCACGGCCAAGCACAGATACGCAGTATTTT
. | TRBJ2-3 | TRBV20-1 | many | CSAPGPAARDTQYF | TGCAGTGCTCCCGGACCCGCCGCAAGGGATACGCAGTATTTT
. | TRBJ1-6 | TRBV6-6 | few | CASSYRGEGNSPLHF | TGTGCCAGCAGTTACAGGGGGGAAGGGAATTCACCCCTCCACTTT
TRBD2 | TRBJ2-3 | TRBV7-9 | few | CASSRPHGLAGEGGEPTDTQYF | TGTGCCAGCAGCAGACCGCATGGACTAGCGGGAGAGGGGGGTGAGCCCACAGATACGCAGTATTTT
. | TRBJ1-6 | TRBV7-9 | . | CASSSPSRQGRNSPLHF | TGTGCCAGCAGCTCCCCAAGTCGGCAGGGGAGAAATTCACCCCTCCACTTT
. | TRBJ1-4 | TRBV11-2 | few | CASSYSSQGNEKLFF | TGTGCCAGCAGTTACTCATCGCAGGGTAATGAAAAACTGTTTTTT
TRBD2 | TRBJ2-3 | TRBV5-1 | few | CASSLAETSGRYSTDTQYF | TGCGCCAGCAGCTTGGCCGAGACTAGCGGGAGGTATAGCACAGATACGCAGTATTTT
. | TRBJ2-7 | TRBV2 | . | CASNARRGSYEQYF | TGTGCCAGCAACGCGCGTAGGGGAAGCTACGAGCAGTACTTC
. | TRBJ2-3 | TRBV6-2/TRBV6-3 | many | CASSPREDTQYF | TGTGCCAGCAGTCCCCGAGAAGATACGCAGTATTTT
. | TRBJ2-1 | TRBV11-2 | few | CASSVPLADYNEQFF | TGTGCCAGCAGCGTCCCTTTAGCGGATTACAATGAGCAGTTCTTC
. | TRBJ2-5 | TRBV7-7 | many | CASSREPRETQYF | TGTGCCAGCAGCCGAGAGCCGAGAGAGACCCAGTACTTC
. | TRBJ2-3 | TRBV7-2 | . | CASSSKRADTQYF | TGTGCCAGCAGCTCCAAAAGGGCAGATACGCAGTATTTT
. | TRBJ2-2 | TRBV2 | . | CASRGLNTGELFF | TGTGCCAGCCGGGGATTGAACACCGGGGAGCTGTTTTTT
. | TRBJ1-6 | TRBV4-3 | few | CASSHQQGGETYNSPLHF | TGCGCCAGCAGCCACCAACAGGGCGGGGAAACCTATAATTCACCCCTCCACTTT
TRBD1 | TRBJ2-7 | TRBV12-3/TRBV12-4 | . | CASSFPPGQGPYEQYF | TGTGCCAGCAGCTTCCCCCCGGGACAGGGCCCCTACGAGCAGTACTTC
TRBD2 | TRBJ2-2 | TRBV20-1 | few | CSARGLAGESGTGELFF | TGCAGTGCTAGAGGACTAGCGGGAGAATCAGGCACCGGGGAGCTGTTTTTT
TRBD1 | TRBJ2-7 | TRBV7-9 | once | CASSSGGTYEQYF | TGTGCCAGCAGCTCAGGGGGAACCTACGAGCAGTACTTC
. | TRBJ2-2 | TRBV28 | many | CASSLTGNTGELFF | TGTGCCAGCAGTCTCACGGGGAACACCGGGGAGCTGTTTTTT
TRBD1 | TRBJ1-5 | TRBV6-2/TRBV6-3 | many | CASSRQGAGSGNQPQHF | TGTGCCAGCAGTCGACAGGGGGCTGGGAGTGGCAATCAGCCCCAGCATTTT
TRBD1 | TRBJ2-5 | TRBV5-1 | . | CASSTGTGQETQYF | TGCGCCAGCAGCACAGGGACAGGTCAAGAGACCCAGTACTTC
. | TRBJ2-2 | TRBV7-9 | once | CASPSGGAGELFF | TGTGCCAGCCCCTCCGGGGGAGCCGGGGAGCTGTTTTTT
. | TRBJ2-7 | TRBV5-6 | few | CASSRAYEQYF | TGTGCCAGCAGCAGAGCGTACGAGCAGTACTTC
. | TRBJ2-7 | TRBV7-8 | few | CASSSRGTSYEQYF | TGTGCCAGCAGCTCCAGAGGGACCTCCTACGAGCAGTACTTC
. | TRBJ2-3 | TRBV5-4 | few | CASSLARGSADTQYF | TGTGCCAGCAGCTTGGCGAGGGGGTCCGCGGATACGCAGTATTTT
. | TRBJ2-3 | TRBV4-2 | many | CASSQVAVWGPDTQYF | TGTGCCAGCAGCCAAGTGGCAGTGTGGGGGCCAGATACGCAGTATTTT
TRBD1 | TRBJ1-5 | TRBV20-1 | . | CSARQGQGGQPQHF | TGCAGTGCTAGACAAGGACAGGGAGGGCAGCCCCAGCATTTT
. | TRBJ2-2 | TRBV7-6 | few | CASSHEAGELFF | TGTGCCAGCAGCCACGAGGCCGGGGAGCTGTTTTTT
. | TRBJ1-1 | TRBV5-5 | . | CASSSIQNTEAFF | TGTGCCAGCAGCTCGATCCAGAACACTGAAGCTTTCTTT
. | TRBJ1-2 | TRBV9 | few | CASSVTPVSDPGYGYTF | TGTGCCAGCAGCGTTACTCCCGTATCGGACCCCGGATATGGCTACACCTTC